The following is a TCR beta chain sequence with its context. Its antigen remains unknown. Cell sorting via CD45RO/CCR7/CD25/CD127/CD95/CD27 was performed to obtain CD4+ naive, central memory, regulatory and stem cell-like memory cells. Sequenced material consisted of expressed TCRB transcripts (all of the isolated RNA was reverse transcribed). Measured with immunoSEQ multiplex PCR; TCRdb has only the in-frame clones, and not every one. The table records around 300,000 clones, 12% to 15% of them present only once. This sample is drawn from a study of beta chain features in type 1 diabetes. Germline loops: CDR1 SGHVS, CDR2 FQNEAQ. There are 13 residues in the CDR3. Trimming cost V 3 bases and J 4 bases, with 7 bases left between them. Study observations and caveats: Individuals with type 1 diabetes displayed fewer insertions and more deletions at VDJ junctions. TCRB rearrangement may or may not be influenced by HLA type; here this remained unresolved. Sequencing the cDNA could make cells with high TCR expression show up more than they should.

The chain carries TRBV7-8 and TRBJ1-5; D not resolved. Specimen: central memory CD4+ T cells from blood. The clonotype comes from a man aged 30 to 39 in good health. The DNA for the CDR3 is TGTGCCAGCAGCTTCGACGGGAATCAGCCCCAGCATTTT. This encodes CASSFDGNQPQHF. Drawing the rest from reference TRBV7-8 and TRBJ1-5, the complete variable domain is GAGVSQSPRYKVAKRGQDVALRCDPISGHVSLFWYQQALGQGPEFLTYFQNEAQLDKSGLPSDRFFAERPEGSVSTLKIQRTQQEDSAVYLCASSFDGNQPQHFGDGTRLSIL.